The clone carrying this T cell receptor (beta chain) was seen a single time. This sample was taken from a study of blood T cell repertoires in COVID-19. Study details: Material from acute and convalescent COVID-19 was sourced from the United States, Italy and Spain. T cells, B-cell-depleted T cells, or PBMCs supplied cDNA or gDNA.

V lost 8 bases, J lost 3 bases, and 3 bases stayed unmatched. The CDR3 spans 14 residues. Germline-derived CDR1 and CDR2 are SGHNT and YENEEA. Original data processing: Nucleated cell counts were estimated from reference gene primer amplification. Profiling relied on immunoSEQ multiplex PCR, and the TCRdb table lists in-frame clones only, not all of them. V and J calls and clone size follow that table, whereas D and trimming were derived from the DNA. The sample has under 130,000 clones; 80% to 85% are singletons. Sample: peripheral blood. The clonotype was recovered from a woman over 75 with acute or convalescent COVID-19. This chain joins TRBV11-3 and TRBJ2-1; 11 nucleotides agree with TRBD2. The CDR3 DNA reads as TGTGCCAGCGTGGGGACTAGCGGCTACAATGAGCAGTTCTTC. Translating it yields CASVGTSGYNEQFF.